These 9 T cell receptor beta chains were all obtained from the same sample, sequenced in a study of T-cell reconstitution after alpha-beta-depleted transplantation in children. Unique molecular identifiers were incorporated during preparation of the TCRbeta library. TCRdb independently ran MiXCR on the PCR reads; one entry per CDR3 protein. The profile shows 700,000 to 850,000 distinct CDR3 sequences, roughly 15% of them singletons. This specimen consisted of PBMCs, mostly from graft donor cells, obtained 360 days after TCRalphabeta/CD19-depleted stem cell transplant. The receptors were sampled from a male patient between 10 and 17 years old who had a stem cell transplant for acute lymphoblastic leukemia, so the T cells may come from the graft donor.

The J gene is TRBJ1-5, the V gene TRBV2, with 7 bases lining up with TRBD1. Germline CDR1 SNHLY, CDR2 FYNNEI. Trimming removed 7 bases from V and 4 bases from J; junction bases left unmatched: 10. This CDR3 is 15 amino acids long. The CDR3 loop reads CASTFRDRLNQPQHF. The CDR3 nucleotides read TGTGCCAGCACCTTCAGGGACAGACTAAATCAGCCCCAGCATTTT.

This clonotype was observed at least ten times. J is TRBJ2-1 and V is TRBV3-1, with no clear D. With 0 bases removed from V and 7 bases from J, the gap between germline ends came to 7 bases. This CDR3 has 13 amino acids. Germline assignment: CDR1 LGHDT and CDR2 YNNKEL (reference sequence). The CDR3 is CASSQDLRNEQFF. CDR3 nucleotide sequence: TGTGCCAGCAGCCAAGATCTTCGAAATGAGCAGTTCTTC.

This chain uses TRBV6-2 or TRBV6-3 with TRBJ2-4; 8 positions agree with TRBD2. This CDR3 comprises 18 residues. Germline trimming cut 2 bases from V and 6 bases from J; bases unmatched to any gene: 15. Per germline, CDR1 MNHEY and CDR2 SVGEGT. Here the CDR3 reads CASSYVKPGLVLGNIQYF. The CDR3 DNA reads TGTGCCAGCAGTTACGTTAAACCGGGACTAGTTTTGGGAAACATTCAGTACTTC.

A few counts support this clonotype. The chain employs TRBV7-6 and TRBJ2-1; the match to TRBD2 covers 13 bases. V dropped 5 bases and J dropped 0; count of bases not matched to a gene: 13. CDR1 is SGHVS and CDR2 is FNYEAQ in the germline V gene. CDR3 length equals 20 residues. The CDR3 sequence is CASSPALAGGMVSSYNEQFF. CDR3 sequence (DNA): TGTGCCAGCAGCCCAGCACTAGCGGGAGGGATGGTAAGCTCCTACAATGAGCAGTTCTTC.

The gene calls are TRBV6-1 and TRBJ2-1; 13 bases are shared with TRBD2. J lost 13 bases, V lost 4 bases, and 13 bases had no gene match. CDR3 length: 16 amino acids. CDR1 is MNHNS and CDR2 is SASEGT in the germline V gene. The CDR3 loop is CASSGRLAGGPPDQFF. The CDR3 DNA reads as TGTGCCAGCAGTGGCCGACTAGCGGGAGGCCCCCCTGACCAGTTCTTC.

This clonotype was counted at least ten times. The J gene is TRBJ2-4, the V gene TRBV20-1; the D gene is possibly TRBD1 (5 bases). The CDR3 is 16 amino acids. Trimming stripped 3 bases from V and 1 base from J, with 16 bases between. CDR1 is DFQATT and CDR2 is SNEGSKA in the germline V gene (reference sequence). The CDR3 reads CSASPRRVYAKNIQYF. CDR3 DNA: TGCAGTGCTAGTCCTCGCAGGGTTTACGCCAAAAACATTCAGTACTTC.

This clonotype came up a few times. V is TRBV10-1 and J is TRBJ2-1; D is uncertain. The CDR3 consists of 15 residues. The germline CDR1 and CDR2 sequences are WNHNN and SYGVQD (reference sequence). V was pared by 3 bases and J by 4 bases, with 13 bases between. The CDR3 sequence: CASSDPGKPYNEQFF. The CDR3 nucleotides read TGCGCCAGCAGTGACCCCGGAAAGCCTTACAATGAGCAGTTCTTC.

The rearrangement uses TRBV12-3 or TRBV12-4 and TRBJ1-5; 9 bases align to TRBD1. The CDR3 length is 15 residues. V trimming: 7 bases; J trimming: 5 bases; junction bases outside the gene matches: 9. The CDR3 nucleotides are TGTGCCAGCACCTTAGCGGGACAGGGTTATCAGCCCCAGCATTTT. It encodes CASTLAGQGYQPQHF.

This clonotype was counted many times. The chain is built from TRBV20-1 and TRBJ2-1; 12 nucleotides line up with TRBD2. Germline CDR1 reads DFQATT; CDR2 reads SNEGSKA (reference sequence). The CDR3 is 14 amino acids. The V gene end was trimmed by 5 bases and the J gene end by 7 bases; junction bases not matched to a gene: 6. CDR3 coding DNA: TGCAGTGCTCCCTCTCTAGCGGGAGGGAATGAGCAGTTCTTC. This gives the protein CSAPSLAGGNEQFF.